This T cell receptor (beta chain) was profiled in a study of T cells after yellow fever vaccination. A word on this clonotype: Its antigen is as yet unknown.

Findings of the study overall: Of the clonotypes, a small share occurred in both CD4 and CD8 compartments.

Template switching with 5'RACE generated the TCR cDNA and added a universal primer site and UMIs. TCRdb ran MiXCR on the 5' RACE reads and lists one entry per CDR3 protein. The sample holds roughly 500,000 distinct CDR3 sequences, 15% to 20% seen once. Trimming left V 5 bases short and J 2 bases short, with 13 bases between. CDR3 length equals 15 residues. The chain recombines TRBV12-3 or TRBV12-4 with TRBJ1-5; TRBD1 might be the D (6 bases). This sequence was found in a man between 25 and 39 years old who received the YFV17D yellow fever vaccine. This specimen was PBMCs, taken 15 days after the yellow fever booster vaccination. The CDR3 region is CASSTNGQRNQPQHF. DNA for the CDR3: TGTGCCAGCAGTACGAATGGACAGCGCAATCAGCCCCAGCATTTT.